The table lists the clone carrying this T cell receptor (beta chain) with a count of one. Germline assignment: CDR1 SGHAT and CDR2 FQNNGV. The CDR3 extends over 17 amino acids. Trimming took 3 bases from V and 5 from J, leaving 20 bases between them. The entry originates in a study of blood T cell repertoires in COVID-19. As originally analysed: Researchers report that nucleated cell counts were estimated from reference gene primer amplification. Assay used: immunoSEQ multiplex PCR; TCRdb lists only in-frame clones, some missing. V and J calls and clone size are those listed in that table; D and trimming were worked out from the DNA. The table includes 150,000 to 200,000 clones, roughly four fifths detected once. One Seattle source followed patients from active infection through their disease course.

The sequence was obtained from a woman older than 75 with COVID-19, enrolled during active disease. Sequences were obtained from peripheral blood. This chain connects TRBV11-2 to TRBJ2-1; the D is unclear. CDR3 nucleotide sequence: TGTGCCAGCAGCTTGTTAATGAACTACGCCCCCAACAATGAGCAGTTCTTC. It is translated as CASSLLMNYAPNNEQFF.